This T cell receptor (beta chain) derives from a study of T-cell memory formation after mild COVID-19. Study conclusions and caveats: Clones contracting day 15 to 85 were balanced CD4/CD8; later expanders leaned CD4+.

V dropped 1 base and J dropped 5 bases, with 7 bases sitting between them. CDR3 length: 13 residues. The germline V gene encodes CDR1 LGHDT and CDR2 YNNKEL (reference sequence). Using its own MiXCR run on the 5' RACE reads, TCRdb lists one record per CDR3 protein. The repertoire holds roughly 500,000 distinct CDR3 sequences, roughly 20% seen once, with around 13% in the top ten. This clonotype was seen repeatedly, ten times or more. Its specificity is not known. Specimen: PBMCs or a T cell subset sorted from them (not recorded which). This TCR derives from an adult woman who had mild COVID-19 (a few samples of this study predate the infection). Cell type and time point are not known. The chain joins TRBV3-1 to TRBJ2-3; D might be TRBD2 (5 bases). In DNA, the CDR3 is TGTGCCAGCAGCCAAGGAGGGAAAGATACGCAGTATTTT. Protein sequence: CASSQGGKDTQYF.